What follows is one T cell receptor beta chain and its context. Its antigen is still unknown. Produced via immunoSEQ multiplex PCR; TCRdb's table is partial and in-frame only. The sample carries 8,400 or so clones, 80% recorded once. This entry comes from a study of T cell clones after liver transplantation. The wider study: In this trial, immunosuppression withdrawal was attempted within 2 years of liver transplant. Apart from a few HCV-positive recipients, transplants were for non-autoimmune, non-viral reasons. Overall study results and limits: In 5 of 8 subjects, circulating graft-donor-reactive CD4 TCRbeta sequences fell significantly after transplant. Donor-reactive sequences fell more than third party-reactive ones, suggesting partial deletion.

Germline CDR1 reads LNHDA; CDR2 reads SQIVND (reference sequence). V shed 6 bases and J 3 bases; nucleotides not matched to a gene: 6. This CDR3 is built from 14 residues. The receptor was derived from a human donor who received a liver transplant. The specimen comprised CD8+ T cells from blood, sampled before liver transplant. The V call is TRBV19, the J call TRBJ2-7; 9 nucleotides agree with TRBD1. The CDR3 DNA reads TGTGCCAGTAGCCATGCGACAGGGGGCTACGAGCAGTACTTC. Protein: CASSHATGGYEQYF.